Listed here are 2 T cell receptor beta chains from one sample, sequenced in a study of graft-versus-host responses after intestinal transplantation. For these receptors, no antigen is known. This table comes from immunoSEQ multiplex PCR, and its TCRdb copy is limited to in-frame clones, with some not included. The sample has approximately 97,000 clones; around 93% are singletons. Sequencing was performed on unstimulated CD8+ T cells sorted from spleen or lymph node cells, taken before transplant. The receptors were sampled from a human donor who was the organ donor for an intestinal transplant.

V gene TRBV19 combines with J gene TRBJ2-7; D not resolved. Between the trimmed V and J ends, which lost 4 bases and 6 bases, there was a span of 10 bases. In germline, CDR1 is LNHDA, CDR2 SQIVND (reference sequence). The CDR3 covers 12 residues. The CDR3: CASSNPPGEQYF. CDR3 coding DNA: TGTGCCAGTAGTAACCCCCCGGGCGAGCAGTACTTC.

The J gene is TRBJ1-1, the V gene TRBV6-1; 7 nucleotides match TRBD1. J gave up 7 bases and V 4 bases, and 18 bases lay outside the gene matches. In germline, CDR1 is MNHNS, CDR2 SASEGT. CDR3 length equals 17 residues. The CDR3 sequence: CASSGAPDRDGWSEAFF. CDR3 nucleotide sequence: TGTGCCAGCAGTGGGGCCCCCGACAGGGATGGTTGGAGTGAAGCTTTCTTT.